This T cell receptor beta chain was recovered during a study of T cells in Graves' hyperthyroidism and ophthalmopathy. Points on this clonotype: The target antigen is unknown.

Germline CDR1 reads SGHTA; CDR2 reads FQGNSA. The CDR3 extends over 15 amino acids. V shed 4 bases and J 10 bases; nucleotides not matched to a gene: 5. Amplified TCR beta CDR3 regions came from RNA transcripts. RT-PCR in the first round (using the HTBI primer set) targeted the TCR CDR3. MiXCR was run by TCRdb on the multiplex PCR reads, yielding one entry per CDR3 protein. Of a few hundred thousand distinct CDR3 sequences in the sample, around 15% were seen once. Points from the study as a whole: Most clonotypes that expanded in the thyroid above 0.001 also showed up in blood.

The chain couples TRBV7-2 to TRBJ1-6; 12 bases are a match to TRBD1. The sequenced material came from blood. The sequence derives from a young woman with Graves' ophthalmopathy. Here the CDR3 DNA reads TGTGCCAGCAGCTGGGGGACAGGGGGCGCATCACCCCTCCACTTT. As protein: CASSWGTGGASPLHF.